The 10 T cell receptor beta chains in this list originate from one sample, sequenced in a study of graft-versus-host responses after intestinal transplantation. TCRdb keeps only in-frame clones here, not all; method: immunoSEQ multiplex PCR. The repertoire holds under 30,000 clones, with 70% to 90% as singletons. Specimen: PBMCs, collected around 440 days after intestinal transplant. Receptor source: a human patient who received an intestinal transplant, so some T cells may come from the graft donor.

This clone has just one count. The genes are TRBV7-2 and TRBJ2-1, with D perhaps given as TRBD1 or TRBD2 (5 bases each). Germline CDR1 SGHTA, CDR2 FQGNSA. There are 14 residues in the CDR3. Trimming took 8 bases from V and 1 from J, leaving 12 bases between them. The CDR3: CASLPGGSYNEQFF. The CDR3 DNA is TGTGCCAGCCTGCCTGGGGGATCCTACAATGAGCAGTTCTTC.

The CDR3: CASSLSRVTGELFF. CDR3 coding DNA: TGTGCCAGCAGTTTATCGAGGGTAACCGGGGAGCTGTTTTTT. This rearrangement joins TRBV27 to TRBJ2-2; weak D call: TRBD2 (5 bases). The CDR3 loop spans 14 amino acids. Germline V gene sequence: CDR1 MNHEY, CDR2 SMNVEV (reference sequence). Trimming pared 0 bases from V and 5 bases from J, leaving 7 bases between.

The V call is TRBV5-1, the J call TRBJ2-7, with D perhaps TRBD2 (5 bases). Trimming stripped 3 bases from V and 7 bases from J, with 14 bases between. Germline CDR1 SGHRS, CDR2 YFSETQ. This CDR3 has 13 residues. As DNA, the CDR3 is TGCGCCAGCAGCTCAAGGACCGAGGGAGAGCAGTACTTC. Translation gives CASSSRTEGEQYF.

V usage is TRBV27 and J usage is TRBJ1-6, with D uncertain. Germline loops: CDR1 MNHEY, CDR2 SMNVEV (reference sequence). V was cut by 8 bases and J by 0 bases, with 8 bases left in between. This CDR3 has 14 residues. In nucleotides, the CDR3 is TGTGCCAGCTGCACGAGCTCCTATAATTCACCCCTCCACTTT. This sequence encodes CASCTSSYNSPLHF.

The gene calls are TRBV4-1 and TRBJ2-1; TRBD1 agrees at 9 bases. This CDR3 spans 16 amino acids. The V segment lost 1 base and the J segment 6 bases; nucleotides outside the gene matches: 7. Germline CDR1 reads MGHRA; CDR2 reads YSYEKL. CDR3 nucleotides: TGCGCCAGCAGCCAAGGGGGACAGGGCGCTCTCAATGAGCAGTTCTTC. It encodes CASSQGGQGALNEQFF.

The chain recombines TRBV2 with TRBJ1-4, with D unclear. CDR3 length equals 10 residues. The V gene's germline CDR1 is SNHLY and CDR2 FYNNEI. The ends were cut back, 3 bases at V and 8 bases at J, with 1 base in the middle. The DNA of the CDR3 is TGTGCCAGCAGTGAGGAAAAACTGTTTTTT. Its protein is CASSEEKLFF.

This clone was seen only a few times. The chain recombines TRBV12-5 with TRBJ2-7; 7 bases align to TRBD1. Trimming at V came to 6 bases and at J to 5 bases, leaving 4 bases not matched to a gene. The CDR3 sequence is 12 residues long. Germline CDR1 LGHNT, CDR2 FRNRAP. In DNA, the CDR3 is TGTGCTAGTGGCGCCCAGGGGGACGAGCAGTACTTC. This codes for CASGAQGDEQYF.

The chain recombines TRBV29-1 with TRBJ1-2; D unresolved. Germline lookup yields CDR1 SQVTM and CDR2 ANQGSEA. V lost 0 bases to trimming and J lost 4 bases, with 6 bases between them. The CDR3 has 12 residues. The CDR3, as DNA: TGCAGCGTTGAAGAGGCAAGCTATGGCTACACCTTC. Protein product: CSVEEASYGYTF.

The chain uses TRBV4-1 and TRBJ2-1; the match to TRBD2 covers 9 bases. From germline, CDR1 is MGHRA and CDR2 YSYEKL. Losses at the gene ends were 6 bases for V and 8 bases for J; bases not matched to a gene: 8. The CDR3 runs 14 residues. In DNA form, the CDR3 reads TGCGCCAGCAGAATAAACGAGCGGGAGGATGAGCAGTTCTTC. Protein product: CASRINEREDEQFF.

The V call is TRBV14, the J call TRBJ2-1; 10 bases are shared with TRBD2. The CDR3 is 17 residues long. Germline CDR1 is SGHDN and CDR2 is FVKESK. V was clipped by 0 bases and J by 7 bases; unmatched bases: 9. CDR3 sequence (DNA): TGTGCCAGCAGCCAAGAAAGAGGCCAGCGGGGGGGAAATGAGCAGTTCTTC. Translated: CASSQERGQRGGNEQFF.